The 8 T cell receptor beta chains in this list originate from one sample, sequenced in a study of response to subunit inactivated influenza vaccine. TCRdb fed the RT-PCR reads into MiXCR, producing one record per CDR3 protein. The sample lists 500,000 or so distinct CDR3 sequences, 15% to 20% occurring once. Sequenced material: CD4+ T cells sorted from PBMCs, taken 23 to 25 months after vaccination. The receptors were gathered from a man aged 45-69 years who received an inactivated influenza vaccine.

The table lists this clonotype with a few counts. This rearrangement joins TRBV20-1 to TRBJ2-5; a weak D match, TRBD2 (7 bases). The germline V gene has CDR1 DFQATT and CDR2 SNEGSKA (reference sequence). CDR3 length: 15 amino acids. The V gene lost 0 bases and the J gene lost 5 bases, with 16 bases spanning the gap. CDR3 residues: CSARDLAGATETQYF. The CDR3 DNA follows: TGCAGTGCTAGAGATCTGGCGGGGGCGACTGAGACCCAGTACTTC.

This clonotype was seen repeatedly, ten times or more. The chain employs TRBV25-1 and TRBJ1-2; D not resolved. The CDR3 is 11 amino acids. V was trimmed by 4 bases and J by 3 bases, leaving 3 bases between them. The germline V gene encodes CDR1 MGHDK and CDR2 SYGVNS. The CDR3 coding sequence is TGTGCCAGCAGTGGGGACTATGGCTACACCTTC. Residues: CASSGDYGYTF.

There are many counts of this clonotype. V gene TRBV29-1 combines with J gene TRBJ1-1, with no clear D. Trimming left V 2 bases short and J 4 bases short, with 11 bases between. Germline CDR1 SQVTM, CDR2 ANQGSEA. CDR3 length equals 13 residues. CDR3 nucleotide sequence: TGCAGCGTTGAATCTAAGCTTGGCACTGAAGCTTTCTTT. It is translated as CSVESKLGTEAFF.

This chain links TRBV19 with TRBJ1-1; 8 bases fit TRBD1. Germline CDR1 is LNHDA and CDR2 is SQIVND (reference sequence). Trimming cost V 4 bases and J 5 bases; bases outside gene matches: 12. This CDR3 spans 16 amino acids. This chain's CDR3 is CASSRNLRGLGTEAFF. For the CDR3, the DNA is TGTGCCAGTAGTAGAAATCTCAGGGGGCTGGGGACTGAAGCTTTCTTT.

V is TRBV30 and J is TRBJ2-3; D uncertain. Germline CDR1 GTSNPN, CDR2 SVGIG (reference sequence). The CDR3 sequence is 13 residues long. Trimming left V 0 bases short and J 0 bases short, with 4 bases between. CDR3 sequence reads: CAWSVASTDTQYF. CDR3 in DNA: TGTGCCTGGAGTGTGGCGAGCACAGATACGCAGTATTTT.

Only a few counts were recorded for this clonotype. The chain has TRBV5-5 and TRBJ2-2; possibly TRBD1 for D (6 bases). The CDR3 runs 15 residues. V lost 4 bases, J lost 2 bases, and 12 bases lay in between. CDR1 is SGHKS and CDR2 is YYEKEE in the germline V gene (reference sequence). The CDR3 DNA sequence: TGTGCCAGCAGCCCGGGACACGCCAACACCGGGGAGCTGTTTTTT. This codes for CASSPGHANTGELFF. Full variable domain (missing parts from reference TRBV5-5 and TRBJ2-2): DAGVTQSPTHLIKTRGQQVTLRCSPISGHKSVSWYQQVLGQGPQFIFQYYEKEERGRGNFPDRFSARQFPNYSSELNVNALLLGDSALYLCASSPGHANTGELFFGEGSRLTVL.

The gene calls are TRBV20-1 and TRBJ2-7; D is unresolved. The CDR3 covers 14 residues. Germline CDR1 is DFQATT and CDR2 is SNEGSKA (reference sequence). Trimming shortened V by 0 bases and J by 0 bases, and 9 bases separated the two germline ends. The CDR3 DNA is TGCAGTGCTAGAGATCCGAGGAGCTCCTACGAGCAGTACTTC. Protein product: CSARDPRSSYEQYF.

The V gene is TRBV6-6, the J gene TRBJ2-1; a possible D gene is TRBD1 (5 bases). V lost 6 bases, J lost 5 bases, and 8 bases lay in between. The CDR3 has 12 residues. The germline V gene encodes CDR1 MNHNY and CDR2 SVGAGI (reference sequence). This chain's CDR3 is CASSQGHNEQFF. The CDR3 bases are TGTGCCAGCAGCCAGGGCCACAATGAGCAGTTCTTC.